This entry describes one T cell receptor beta chain. This record comes from a study of blood T cell repertoires in COVID-19. Whole-study context: The United States, Italy and Spain supplied acute and convalescent COVID-19 samples.

Authors' methods: Amplification of reference gene primers was used by the study to estimate nucleated cell counts. Clones were read by immunoSEQ multiplex PCR, and TCRdb kept only the in-frame ones, dropping some. The V and J calls and the clone size are those of that table, but D and trimming were determined from the DNA. This sample yields about 87,000 clones, of which approximately 85% are seen a single time; roughly 3% belongs to the top ten. The material sequenced was peripheral blood. This sequence was found in a woman older than 75 with COVID-19, enrolled during active disease.

The CDR3 loop reads CASSNGEGRETQYF. CDR3 in DNA: TGTGCCAGCAGCAACGGGGAGGGGAGGGAGACCCAGTACTTC. This chain connects TRBV21-1 to TRBJ2-5; the D call in the table, TRBD2, was not verified against the DNA. TRBV21-1 is a recognized pseudogene. The CDR3 totals 14 residues.